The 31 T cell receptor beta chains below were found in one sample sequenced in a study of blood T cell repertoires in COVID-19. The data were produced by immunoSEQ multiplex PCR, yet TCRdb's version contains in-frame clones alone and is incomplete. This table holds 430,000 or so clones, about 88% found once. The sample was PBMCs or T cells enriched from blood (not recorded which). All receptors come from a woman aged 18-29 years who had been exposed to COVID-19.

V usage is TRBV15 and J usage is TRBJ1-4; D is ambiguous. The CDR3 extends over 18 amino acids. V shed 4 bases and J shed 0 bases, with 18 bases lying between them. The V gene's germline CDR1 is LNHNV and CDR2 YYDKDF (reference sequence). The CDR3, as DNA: TGTGCCACCAGCATAGATCCTTTGGTGGCTGCAACTAATGAAAAACTGTTTTTT. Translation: CATSIDPLVAATNEKLFF.

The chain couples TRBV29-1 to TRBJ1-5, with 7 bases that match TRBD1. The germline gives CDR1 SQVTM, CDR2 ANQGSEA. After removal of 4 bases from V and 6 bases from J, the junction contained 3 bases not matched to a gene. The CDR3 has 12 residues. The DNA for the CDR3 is TGCAGCGTTGGACAGGGAGCTCAGCCCCAGCATTTT. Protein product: CSVGQGAQPQHF.

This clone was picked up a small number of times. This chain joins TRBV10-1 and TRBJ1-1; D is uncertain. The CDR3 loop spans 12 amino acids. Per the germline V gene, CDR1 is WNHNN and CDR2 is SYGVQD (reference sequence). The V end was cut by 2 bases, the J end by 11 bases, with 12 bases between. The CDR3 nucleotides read TGCGCCAGCAGTGAGGGCGGACTGGTGGCTTTCTTT. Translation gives CASSEGGLVAFF.

In DNA, the CDR3 is TGTGCCAGCAGCCCTACGACTAGGGGCCAAGAGACCCAGTACTTC. It specifies CASSPTTRGQETQYF. The V gene is TRBV7-2, the J gene TRBJ2-5; D is possibly TRBD2 (6 bases). CDR1 is SGHTA and CDR2 is FQGNSA in the germline V gene. Trimming took 5 bases from V and 1 from J, leaving 14 bases between them. This CDR3 has 15 residues.

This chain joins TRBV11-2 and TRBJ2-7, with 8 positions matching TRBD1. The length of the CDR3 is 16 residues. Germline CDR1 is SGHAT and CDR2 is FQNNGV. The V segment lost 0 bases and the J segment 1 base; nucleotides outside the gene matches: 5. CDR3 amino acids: CASSLEDRANSYEQYF. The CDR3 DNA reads TGTGCCAGCAGCTTAGAGGACAGGGCAAATTCCTACGAGCAGTACTTC.

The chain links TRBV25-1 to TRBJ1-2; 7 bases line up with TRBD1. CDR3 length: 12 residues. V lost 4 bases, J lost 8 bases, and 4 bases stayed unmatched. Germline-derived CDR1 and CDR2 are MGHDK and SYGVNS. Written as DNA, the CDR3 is TGTGCCAGCAGTGCGGACAGGACGGGCTACACCTTC. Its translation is CASSADRTGYTF.

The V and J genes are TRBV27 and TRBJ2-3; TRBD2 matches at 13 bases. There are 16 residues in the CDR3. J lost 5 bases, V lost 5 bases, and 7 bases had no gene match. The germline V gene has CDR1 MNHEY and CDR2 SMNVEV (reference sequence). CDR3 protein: CASSLGLAGAQDTQYF. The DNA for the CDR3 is TGTGCCAGCAGTCTAGGACTAGCGGGGGCACAAGATACGCAGTATTTT.

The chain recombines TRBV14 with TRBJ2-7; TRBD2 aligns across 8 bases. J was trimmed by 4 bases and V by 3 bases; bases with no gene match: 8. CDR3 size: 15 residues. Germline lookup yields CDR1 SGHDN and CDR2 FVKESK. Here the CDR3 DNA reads TGTGCCAGCAGCCATCGCTCCAGCGGGGGTTACGAGCAGTACTTC. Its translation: CASSHRSSGGYEQYF.

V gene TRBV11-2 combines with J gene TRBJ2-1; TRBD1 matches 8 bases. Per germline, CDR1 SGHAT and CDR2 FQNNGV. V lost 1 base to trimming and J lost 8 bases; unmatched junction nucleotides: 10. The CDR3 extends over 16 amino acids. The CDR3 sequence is CASSLALSGGIDEQFF. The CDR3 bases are TGTGCCAGCAGCTTAGCCCTCTCAGGGGGCATCGATGAGCAGTTCTTC.

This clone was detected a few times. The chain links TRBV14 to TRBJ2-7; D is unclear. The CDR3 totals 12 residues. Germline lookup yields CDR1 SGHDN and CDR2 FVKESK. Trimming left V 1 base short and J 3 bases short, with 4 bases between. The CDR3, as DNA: TGTGCCAGCAGCCAAGTCAACTACGAGCAGTACTTC. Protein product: CASSQVNYEQYF.

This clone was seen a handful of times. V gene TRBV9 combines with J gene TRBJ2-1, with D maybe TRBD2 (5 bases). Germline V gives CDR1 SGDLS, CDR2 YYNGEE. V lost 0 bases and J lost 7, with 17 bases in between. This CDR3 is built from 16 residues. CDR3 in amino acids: CASSVGDGEWSNEQFF. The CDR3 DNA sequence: TGTGCCAGCAGCGTAGGTGACGGGGAGTGGAGTAATGAGCAGTTCTTC.

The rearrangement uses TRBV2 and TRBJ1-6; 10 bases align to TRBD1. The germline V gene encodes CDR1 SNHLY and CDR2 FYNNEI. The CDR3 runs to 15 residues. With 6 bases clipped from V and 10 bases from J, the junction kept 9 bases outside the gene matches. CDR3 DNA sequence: TGTGCCAGCAGGAGGGACAGGGGTGTTGGCTCACCCCTCCACTTT. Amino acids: CASRRDRGVGSPLHF.

CDR3 DNA sequence: TGCGCCAGCAGCTTGGGGACAGGTTACACTGAAGCTTTCTTT. This gives the protein CASSLGTGYTEAFF. The chain is built from TRBV5-1 and TRBJ1-1, with 7 bases matching TRBD1. Germline V gene sequence: CDR1 SGHRS, CDR2 YFSETQ. The V gene end was trimmed by 0 bases and the J gene end by 3 bases; junction bases not matched to a gene: 2. The CDR3 totals 14 residues.

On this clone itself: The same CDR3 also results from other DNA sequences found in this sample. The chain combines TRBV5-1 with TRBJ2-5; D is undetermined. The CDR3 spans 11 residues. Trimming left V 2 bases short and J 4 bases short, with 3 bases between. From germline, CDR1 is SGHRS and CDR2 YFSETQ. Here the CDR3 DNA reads TGCGCCAGCAGCTTACTAGAGACCCAGTACTTC. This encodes CASSLLETQYF.

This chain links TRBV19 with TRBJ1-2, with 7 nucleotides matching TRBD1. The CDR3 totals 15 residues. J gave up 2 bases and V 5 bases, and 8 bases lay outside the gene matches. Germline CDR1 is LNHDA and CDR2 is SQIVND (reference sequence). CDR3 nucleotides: TGTGCCAGTAGTTTCTCGGGACAGCCAAACTATGGCTACACCTTC. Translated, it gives CASSFSGQPNYGYTF.

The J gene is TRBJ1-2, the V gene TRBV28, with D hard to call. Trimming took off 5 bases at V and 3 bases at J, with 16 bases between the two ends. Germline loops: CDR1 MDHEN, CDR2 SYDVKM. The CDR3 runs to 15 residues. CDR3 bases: TGTGCCAGCAGTACTCCCTCCCGGGAACACTATGGCTACACCTTC. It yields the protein CASSTPSREHYGYTF.

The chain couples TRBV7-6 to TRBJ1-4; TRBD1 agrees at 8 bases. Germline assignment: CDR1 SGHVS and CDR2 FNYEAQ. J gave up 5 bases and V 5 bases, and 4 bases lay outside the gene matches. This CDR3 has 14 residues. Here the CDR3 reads CASSLRQGNEKLFF. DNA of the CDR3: TGTGCCAGCAGCCTCAGACAGGGGAATGAAAAACTGTTTTTT.

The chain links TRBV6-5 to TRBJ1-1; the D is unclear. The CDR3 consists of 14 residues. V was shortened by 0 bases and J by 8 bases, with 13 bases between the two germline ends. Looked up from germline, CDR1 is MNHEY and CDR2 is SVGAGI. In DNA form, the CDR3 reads TGTGCCAGCAGTTACTCGGTGGCAGGAAAAGAAGCTTTCTTT. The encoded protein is CASSYSVAGKEAFF.

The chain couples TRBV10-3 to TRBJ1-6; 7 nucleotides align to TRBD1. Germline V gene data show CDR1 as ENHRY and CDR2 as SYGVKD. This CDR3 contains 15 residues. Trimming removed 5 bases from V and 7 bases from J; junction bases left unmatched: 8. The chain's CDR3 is CAISKDRRGNSPLHF. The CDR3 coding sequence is TGTGCCATCAGTAAGGACAGGCGGGGCAATTCACCCCTCCACTTT.

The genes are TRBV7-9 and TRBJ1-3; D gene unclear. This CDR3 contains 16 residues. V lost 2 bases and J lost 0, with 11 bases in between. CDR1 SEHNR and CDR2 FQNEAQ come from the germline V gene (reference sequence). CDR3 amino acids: CASSLMDLLSGNTIYF. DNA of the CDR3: TGTGCCAGCAGCTTAATGGACTTACTCTCTGGAAACACCATATATTTT.

CDR3 region: CASSPGQMEQYF. The CDR3 nucleotides are TGTGCCAGCTCACCGGGACAGATGGAGCAGTACTTC. The rearrangement uses TRBV18 and TRBJ2-7, with TRBD1 identical over 7 bases. This CDR3 is 12 amino acids long. CDR1 is KGHSH and CDR2 is LQKENI in the germline V gene. Germline trimming cut 3 bases from V and 7 bases from J; bases unmatched to any gene: 3. Drawing the rest from reference TRBV18 and TRBJ2-7, the complete variable domain is NAGVMQNPRHLVRRRGQEARLRCSPMKGHSHVYWYRQLPEEGLKFMVYLQKENIIDESGMPKERFSAEFPKEGPSILRIQQVVRGDSAAYFCASSPGQMEQYFGPGTRLTVT.

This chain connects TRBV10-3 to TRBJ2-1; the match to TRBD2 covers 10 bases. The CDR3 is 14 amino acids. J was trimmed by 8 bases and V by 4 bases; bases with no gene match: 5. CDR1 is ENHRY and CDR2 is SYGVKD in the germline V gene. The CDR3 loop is CAISGSSGSDEQFF. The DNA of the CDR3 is TGTGCCATCAGTGGTTCTAGCGGGAGCGATGAGCAGTTCTTC.

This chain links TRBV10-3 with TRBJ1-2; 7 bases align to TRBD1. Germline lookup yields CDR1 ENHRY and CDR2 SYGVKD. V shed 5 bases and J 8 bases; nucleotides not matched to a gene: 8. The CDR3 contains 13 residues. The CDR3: CAISNDRDIGYTF. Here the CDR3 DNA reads TGTGCCATCAGTAATGACAGGGATATCGGCTACACCTTC.

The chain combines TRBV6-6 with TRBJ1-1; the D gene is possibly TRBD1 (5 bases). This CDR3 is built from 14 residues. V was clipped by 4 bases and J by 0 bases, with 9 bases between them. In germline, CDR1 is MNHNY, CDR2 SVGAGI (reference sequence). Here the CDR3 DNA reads TGTGCCAGCAGTTGGGGGGAACTGAACACTGAAGCTTTCTTT. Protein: CASSWGELNTEAFF.

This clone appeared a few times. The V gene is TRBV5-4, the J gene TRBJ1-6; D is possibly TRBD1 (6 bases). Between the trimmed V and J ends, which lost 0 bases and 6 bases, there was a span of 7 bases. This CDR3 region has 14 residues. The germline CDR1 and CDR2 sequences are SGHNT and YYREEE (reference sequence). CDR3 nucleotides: TGTGCCAGCAGCTTGGCCAGGGGTAATTCACCCCTCCACTTT. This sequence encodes CASSLARGNSPLHF.

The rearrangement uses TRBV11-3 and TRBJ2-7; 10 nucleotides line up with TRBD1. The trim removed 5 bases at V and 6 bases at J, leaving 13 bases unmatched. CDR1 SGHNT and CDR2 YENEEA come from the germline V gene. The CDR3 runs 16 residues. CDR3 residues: CASSKGPGQGSTEQYF. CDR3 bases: TGTGCCAGCAGCAAAGGACCGGGACAGGGGTCCACCGAGCAGTACTTC.

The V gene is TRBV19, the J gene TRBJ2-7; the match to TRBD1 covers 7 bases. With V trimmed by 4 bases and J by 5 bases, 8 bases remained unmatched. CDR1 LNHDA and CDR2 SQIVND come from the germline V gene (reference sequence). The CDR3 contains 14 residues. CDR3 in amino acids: CASSTPTGTHEQYF. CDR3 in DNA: TGTGCCAGTAGTACGCCGACAGGGACCCACGAGCAGTACTTC.

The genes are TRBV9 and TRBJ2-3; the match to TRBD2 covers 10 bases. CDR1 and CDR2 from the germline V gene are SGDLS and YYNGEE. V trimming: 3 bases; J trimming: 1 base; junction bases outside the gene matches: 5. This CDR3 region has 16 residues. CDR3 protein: CASSDPLAGGTDTQYF. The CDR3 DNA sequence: TGTGCCAGCAGCGACCCTCTAGCGGGGGGCACAGATACGCAGTATTTT. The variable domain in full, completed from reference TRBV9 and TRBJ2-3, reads DSGVTQTPKHLITATGQRVTLRCSPRSGDLSVYWYQQSLDQGLQFLIQYYNGEERAKGNILERFSAQQFPDLHSELNLSSLELGDSALYFCASSDPLAGGTDTQYFGPGTRLTVL.

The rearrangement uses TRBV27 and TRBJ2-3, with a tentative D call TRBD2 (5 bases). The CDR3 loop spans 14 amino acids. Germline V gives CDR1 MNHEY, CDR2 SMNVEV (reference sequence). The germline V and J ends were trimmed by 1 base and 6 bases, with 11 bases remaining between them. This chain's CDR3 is CASSLYSARDTQYF. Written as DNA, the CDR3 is TGTGCCAGCAGTTTATATAGCGCCAGGGATACGCAGTATTTT.

The CDR3 loop is CASSQAGTSVYTDTQYF. The DNA for the CDR3 is TGCGCCAGCAGCCAAGCCGGAACTAGCGTCTACACAGATACGCAGTATTTT. This sequence joins TRBV4-1 and TRBJ2-3; 7 bases align to TRBD2. The V gene's germline CDR1 is MGHRA and CDR2 YSYEKL. With V trimmed by 1 base and J by 2 bases, 9 bases remained unmatched. This CDR3 has 17 amino acids.

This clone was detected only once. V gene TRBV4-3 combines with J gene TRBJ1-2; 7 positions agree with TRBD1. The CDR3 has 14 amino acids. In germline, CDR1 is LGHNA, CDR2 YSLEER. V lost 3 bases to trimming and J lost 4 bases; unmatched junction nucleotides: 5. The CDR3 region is CASSHSTGLYGYTF. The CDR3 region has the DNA TGCGCCAGCAGCCATTCGACAGGGCTCTATGGCTACACCTTC.